The 20 T cell receptor beta chains reported below all come from one sample, sequenced in a study of radiation and T cells in renal cell carcinoma. Treatment: treatment-naive control, cytoreductive nephrectomy. Sequenced by immunoSEQ multiplex PCR; TCRdb stores in-frame clones only, minus some. This sample yields more than 10,000 clones, of which roughly 65% are seen a single time; under 20% belongs to the top ten. Sequencing used tumor tissue, obtained from a patient whose treatment was nephrectomy without radiotherapy. Every receptor here comes from a woman of 80 years or more with renal cell carcinoma.

This sequence joins TRBV5-1 and TRBJ1-2, with a weak D call TRBD1 (6 bases). This CDR3 region has 14 residues. V was pared by 4 bases and J by 4 bases, with 14 bases between. Germline loops: CDR1 SGHRS, CDR2 YFSETQ. CDR3 nucleotides: TGCGCCAGCAGCCTGGGAGCAGGGGTCTATGGCTACACCTTC. Protein sequence: CASSLGAGVYGYTF.

This clone has a handful of counts. This rearrangement joins TRBV6-5 to TRBJ1-1; tentative D call: TRBD1 (6 bases). V gave up 4 bases and J gave up 1 base, with 10 bases separating them. The CDR3 consists of 14 residues. Germline CDR1 reads MNHEY; CDR2 reads SVGAGI. The CDR3 reads CASSLPGQNTEAFF. In nucleotides, the CDR3 is TGTGCCAGCAGTTTGCCGGGACAGAACACTGAAGCTTTCTTT.

This chain joins TRBV7-6 and TRBJ2-1; no reliable D call. V lost 4 bases to trimming and J lost 10 bases, with 14 bases between them. Germline loops: CDR1 SGHVS, CDR2 FNYEAQ. CDR3 size: 13 residues. Here the CDR3 reads CASSSSRSGEQFF. In DNA form, the CDR3 reads TGTGCCAGCAGCTCCTCGCGATCAGGCGAGCAGTTCTTC.

V gene TRBV5-1 combines with J gene TRBJ2-1, with 8 bases aligning to TRBD2. Germline trimming cut 4 bases from V and 5 bases from J; bases unmatched to any gene: 5. CDR1 is SGHRS and CDR2 is YFSETQ in the germline V gene. The CDR3 extends over 14 amino acids. The CDR3 DNA reads as TGCGCCAGCAGCCCAGCGGGAGCAAACAATGAGCAGTTCTTC. Residues: CASSPAGANNEQFF.

By share, this clone counts as medium-sized (0.01 to 0.1%). The chain employs TRBV5-4 and TRBJ1-2; D is ambiguous. The V end was cut by 0 bases, the J end by 0 bases, with 6 bases between. Germline V gene sequence: CDR1 SGHNT, CDR2 YYREEE (reference sequence). The CDR3 covers 14 residues. CDR3 nucleotides: TGTGCCAGCAGCTTGGGCGGAGCTAACTATGGCTACACCTTC. Protein product: CASSLGGANYGYTF. Full variable domain (rest looked up from reference TRBV5-4 and TRBJ1-2): ETGVTQSPTHLIKTRGQQVTLRCSSQSGHNTVSWYQQALGQGPQFIFQYYREEENGRGNFPPRFSGLQFPNYSSELNVNALELDDSALYLCASSLGGANYGYTFGSGTRLTVV.

The genes are TRBV9 and TRBJ2-3; 8 bases map to TRBD1. Germline V gene lookup returns CDR1 SGDLS and CDR2 YYNGEE. This CDR3 has 15 residues. J gave up 6 bases and V 1 base, and 7 bases lay outside the gene matches. The CDR3 sequence is CASSVLGQAGDTQYF. CDR3 nucleotide sequence: TGTGCCAGCAGCGTATTGGGACAGGCCGGGGATACGCAGTATTTT.

This chain links TRBV29-1 with TRBJ1-2, with TRBD1 as a possible D gene (5 bases). In germline, CDR1 is SQVTM, CDR2 ANQGSEA. The CDR3 sequence is 13 residues long. Trimming stripped 5 bases from V and 2 bases from J, with 12 bases between. The CDR3 protein is CSVRGQANYGYTF. For the CDR3, the DNA is TGCAGCGTTCGAGGACAAGCGAACTATGGCTACACCTTC.

This chain connects TRBV7-8 to TRBJ1-6; 8 bases match TRBD1. J lost 10 bases, V lost 2 bases, and 7 bases had no gene match. Germline CDR1 reads SGHVS; CDR2 reads FQNEAQ. This CDR3 is 15 amino acids long. In nucleotides, the CDR3 is TGTGCCAGCAGCTTACGTCAGGGGGCACGATCACCCCTCCACTTT. Its translation is CASSLRQGARSPLHF.

This clone occurred a few times. The chain has TRBV4-1 and TRBJ2-2, with 10 bases lining up with TRBD1. With V trimmed by 7 bases and J by 6 bases, 8 bases remained unmatched. The germline gives CDR1 MGHRA, CDR2 YSYEKL. CDR3 length: 15 amino acids. CDR3 loop: CASKPGQGLSGELFF. CDR3 nucleotides: TGCGCCAGCAAACCGGGACAGGGGTTATCCGGGGAGCTGTTTTTT.

CDR3 DNA: TGTGCCAGCAGCTGGCGGGAGGGGGCAGGGTCACCCCTCCACTTT. As protein: CASSWREGAGSPLHF. The rearrangement links TRBV11-2 to TRBJ1-6; 7 bases are a match to TRBD1. The CDR3 has 15 amino acids. The V segment lost 4 bases and the J segment 10 bases; nucleotides outside the gene matches: 10. The germline gives CDR1 SGHAT, CDR2 FQNNGV.

This clone has just a few counts. This chain connects TRBV4-1 to TRBJ1-4, with TRBD1 as a possible D gene (5 bases). CDR3 size: 15 residues. V lost 4 bases and J lost 4, with 13 bases in between. Germline CDR1 and CDR2: MGHRA and YSYEKL. The chain's CDR3 is CASSLRRVLNEKLFF. The DNA for the CDR3 is TGCGCCAGCAGCCTCCGCAGGGTGCTTAATGAAAAACTGTTTTTT.

The chain joins TRBV27 to TRBJ2-5; perhaps TRBD2 as D (6 bases). Per the germline V gene, CDR1 is MNHEY and CDR2 is SMNVEV (reference sequence). The V gene lost 7 bases and the J gene lost 2 bases, with 11 bases spanning the gap. This CDR3 has 13 amino acids. The CDR3 is CASNTAGQETQYF. The CDR3 coding sequence is TGTGCCAGCAATACAGCGGGTCAAGAGACCCAGTACTTC.

The chain carries TRBV6-5 and TRBJ2-1; D is perhaps TRBD1 (6 bases). The germline V gene encodes CDR1 MNHEY and CDR2 SVGAGI. V gave up 5 bases and J gave up 5 bases, with 13 bases separating them. The CDR3 sequence is 14 residues long. The CDR3 DNA reads TGTGCCAGCAGTCTAAACAGGGCTAACAATGAGCAGTTCTTC. Residues: CASSLNRANNEQFF.

CDR3 protein: CASSLVGTGGASYNEQFF. The CDR3 bases are TGTGCCAGCAGCTTAGTGGGAACAGGGGGCGCGTCCTACAATGAGCAGTTCTTC. V is TRBV7-2 and J is TRBJ2-1; 9 positions agree with TRBD1. The CDR3 is 18 amino acids. Germline CDR1 is SGHTA and CDR2 is FQGNSA. The junction had 8 bases not matched to a gene; V was cut back by 1 base and J by 1 base.

This rearrangement joins TRBV4-3 to TRBJ1-3; the D is unclear. The V end was cut by 1 base, the J end by 0 bases, with 7 bases between. This CDR3 spans 15 amino acids. The germline CDR1 and CDR2 sequences are LGHNA and YSLEER. The CDR3 DNA follows: TGCGCCAGCAGCCAAGGTTTAAGCTCTGGAAACACCATATATTTT. Protein sequence: CASSQGLSSGNTIYF.

This chain uses TRBV7-9 with TRBJ1-2, with D possibly being TRBD1 (5 bases). Trimming stripped 2 bases from V and 0 bases from J, with 16 bases between. This CDR3 contains 17 residues. The germline V gene encodes CDR1 SEHNR and CDR2 FQNEAQ (reference sequence). The CDR3 sequence is CASSLTPRQGSNYGYTF. For the CDR3, the DNA is TGTGCCAGCAGCTTAACCCCTCGGCAGGGATCTAACTATGGCTACACCTTC. Full variable domain (outside the CDR3, taken from reference TRBV7-9 and TRBJ1-2): DTGVSQNPRHKITKRGQNVTFRCDPISEHNRLYWYRQTLGQGPEFLTYFQNEAQLEKSRLLSDRFSAERPKGSFSTLEIQRTEQGDSAMYLCASSLTPRQGSNYGYTFGSGTRLTVV.

This clone has a handful of counts. The chain is built from TRBV5-1 and TRBJ2-1; 7 bases agree with TRBD1. CDR3 length equals 15 residues. The J segment lost 8 bases and the V segment lost 5 bases, leaving 13 bases of the junction unmatched. The V gene's germline CDR1 is SGHRS and CDR2 YFSETQ. DNA of the CDR3: TGCGCCAGCAGAACTGGACAGGTCGGGGACGATGAGCAGTTCTTC. Its protein product is CASRTGQVGDDEQFF.

V and J are TRBV9 and TRBJ2-6; 7 bases align to TRBD2. Per the germline V gene, CDR1 is SGDLS and CDR2 is YYNGEE. With V trimmed by 0 bases and J by 1 base, 4 bases remained unmatched. This CDR3 has 17 residues. This CDR3 is CASSVATGGSGANVLTF. CDR3 DNA: TGTGCCAGCAGCGTAGCTACGGGGGGTTCTGGGGCCAACGTCCTGACTTTC.

This clone showed up just a few times. This rearrangement joins TRBV11-2 to TRBJ2-4; 8 positions match TRBD2. Germline CDR1 is SGHAT and CDR2 is FQNNGV. Trimming at V came to 5 bases and at J to 5 bases, leaving 11 bases not matched to a gene. This CDR3 has 16 residues. The CDR3, as DNA: TGTGCCAGCAGCCGGGGGCAGGGACTAGGGCAAAACATTCAGTACTTC. Protein sequence: CASSRGQGLGQNIQYF.

The rearrangement links TRBV4-2 to TRBJ2-2; 8 bases fit TRBD1. Germline CDR1 and CDR2: LGHNA and YNFKEQ. V lost 3 bases and J lost 4; bases outside the gene matches: 7. The CDR3 spans 16 residues. CDR3 DNA: TGTGCCAGCAGCCAGGGGCAGGGGGCGGCCACCGGGGAGCTGTTTTTT. As protein: CASSQGQGAATGELFF.